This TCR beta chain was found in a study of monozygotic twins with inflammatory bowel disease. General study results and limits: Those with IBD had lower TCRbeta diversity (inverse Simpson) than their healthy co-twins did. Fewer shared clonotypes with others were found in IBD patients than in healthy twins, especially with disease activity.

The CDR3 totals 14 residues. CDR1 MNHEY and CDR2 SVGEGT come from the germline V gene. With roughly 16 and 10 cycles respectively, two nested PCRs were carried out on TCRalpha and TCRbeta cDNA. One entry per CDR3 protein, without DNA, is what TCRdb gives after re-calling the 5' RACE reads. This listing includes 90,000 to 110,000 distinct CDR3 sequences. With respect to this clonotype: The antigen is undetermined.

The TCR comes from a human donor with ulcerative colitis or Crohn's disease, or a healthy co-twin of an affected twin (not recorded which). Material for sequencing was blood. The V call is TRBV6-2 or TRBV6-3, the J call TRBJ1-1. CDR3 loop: CASSYEEWDTEAFF.